The text below deals with one TCR beta chain. Unique molecular identifiers were built into the TCRbeta library. TCRdb re-called the PCR reads through MiXCR, storing one row per CDR3 protein. The table records about 260,000 distinct CDR3 sequences, roughly 12% of them present only once. This entry comes from a study of T-cell reconstitution after alpha-beta-depleted transplantation in children. The CDR3 runs to 13 residues. Germline loops: CDR1 KGHSH, CDR2 LQKENI. V was trimmed by 6 bases and J by 13 bases, leaving 21 bases between them. The TCR was taken from a male patient aged 2-15 years who had a stem cell transplant for chronic granulomatous disease, so the T cells may come from the graft donor. The chain combines TRBV18 with TRBJ1-1; D is perhaps TRBD1 (6 bases). The sample consisted of peripheral blood, taken 180 days after TCRalphabeta/CD19-depleted stem cell transplant. The CDR3 reads CASSTDRLNDGFF. CDR3 coding DNA: TGTGCCAGCTCGACCGACAGGCTAAACGATGGTTTCTTT.